This entry lists 24 T cell receptor beta chains sequenced from one sample in a study of blood T cells in healthy people across ages. Together with a sample-barcoded 5' primer, a J-beta primer mix was included in a second PCR lasting about 6 to 11 cycles. Using its own MiXCR run on the 5' RACE reads, TCRdb lists one record per CDR3 protein. The sample has 2 million or so distinct CDR3 sequences; around 50% are singletons. The sequencing sample was made of blood. The receptors come from a woman aged 40 to 50 in good health.

This clonotype was counted only a few times. V and J are TRBV4-3 and TRBJ1-5; no clear D gene. Trimming shortened V by 0 bases and J by 4 bases, and 10 bases separated the two germline ends. CDR3 length: 15 residues. Germline values: CDR1 LGHNA, CDR2 YSLEER. CDR3 in DNA: TGCGCCAGCAGCCAAGACGGGAAGGGTAATCAGCCCCAGCATTTT. It is translated as CASSQDGKGNQPQHF.

This clonotype occurred a few times. The chain carries TRBV29-1 and TRBJ2-5; D is possibly TRBD1 (5 bases). The germline CDR1 and CDR2 sequences are SQVTM and ANQGSEA. V lost 1 base and J 5 bases, leaving 11 bases between the germline ends. This CDR3 has 13 residues. The CDR3 reads CSVEARVQETQYF. CDR3 in DNA: TGCAGCGTTGAAGCCAGGGTTCAGGAGACCCAGTACTTC.

The genes are TRBV4-1 and TRBJ2-3, with TRBD2 matching over 7 bases. The CDR3 totals 16 residues. Germline V CDR1 and CDR2: MGHRA, YSYEKL. The junction had 6 bases not matched to a gene; V was cut back by 0 bases and J by 3 bases. This chain's CDR3 is CASSQDPQRGTDTQYF. The CDR3 DNA reads TGCGCCAGCAGCCAAGATCCCCAGCGGGGAACAGATACGCAGTATTTT.

The rearrangement joins TRBV6-6 to TRBJ2-3; 7 positions agree with TRBD2. The germline CDR1 and CDR2 sequences are MNHNY and SVGAGI (reference sequence). CDR3 length: 14 residues. Trimming took 7 bases from V and 4 from J; bases not matched to a gene: 8. The CDR3 here is CASTPSGAADTQYF. CDR3 DNA: TGTGCCAGCACCCCAAGCGGGGCCGCAGATACGCAGTATTTT.

Comments on this clonotype: An end of the junction differs from the germline gene, which may be a read error. The chain couples TRBV2 to TRBJ2-2; D tentatively fits TRBD1 or TRBD2 (6 bases each). This CDR3 comprises 16 residues. Germline V lookup: CDR1 SNHLY, CDR2 FYNNEI. The CDR3 here is CTSSERAGGLTGELFF. CDR3 DNA sequence: TGTACCAGCAGTGAGAGAGCCGGGGGCTTGACCGGGGAGCTGTTTTTT.

This clonotype was detected only a few times. V is TRBV6-6 and J is TRBJ2-5; weak D call: TRBD2 (7 bases). CDR3 size: 14 residues. CDR1 and CDR2 from the germline V gene are MNHNY and SVGAGI (reference sequence). Trimming took off 7 bases at V and 1 base at J, with 13 bases between the two ends. The DNA of the CDR3 is TGTGCCAGCATTAGGGGGGGGCCCCAAGAGACCCAGTACTTC. Encoded protein: CASIRGGPQETQYF.

V and J are TRBV6-2 or TRBV6-3 and TRBJ2-1; D possibly corresponds to TRBD2 (7 bases). V lost 6 bases and J lost 6, with 24 bases in between. CDR3 length: 17 residues. In germline, CDR1 is MNHEY, CDR2 SVGEGT. CDR3 bases: TGTGCCAGCAGATCAGAGGGGGAGGGGTGGCAAAGCAATGAGCAGTTCTTC. Its translation: CASRSEGEGWQSNEQFF.

This clonotype has only a few counts. This sequence joins TRBV20-1 and TRBJ2-5; 12 bases line up with TRBD1. In germline, CDR1 is DFQATT, CDR2 SNEGSKA (reference sequence). The CDR3 runs to 15 residues. V gave up 0 bases and J gave up 5 bases; unmatched junction bases: 4. Here the CDR3 DNA reads TGCAGTGCTAGAGATCCCGGGACAGGGGGCGAGACCCAGTACTTC. Amino acid sequence: CSARDPGTGGETQYF.

This chain links TRBV6-5 with TRBJ2-7; D gene uncertain. Germline V gene lookup returns CDR1 MNHEY and CDR2 SVGAGI. There are 14 residues in the CDR3. Trimming took 6 bases from V and 1 from J, leaving 13 bases between them. CDR3 sequence: CASRPRGPSYEQYF. The CDR3 DNA follows: TGTGCCAGCAGACCACGAGGACCTTCCTACGAGCAGTACTTC.

J is TRBJ1-6 and V is TRBV6-6; 7 nucleotides agree with TRBD1. This CDR3 comprises 17 residues. Per germline, CDR1 MNHNY and CDR2 SVGAGI (reference sequence). V dropped 4 bases and J dropped 3; count of bases not matched to a gene: 9. The CDR3 DNA reads TGTGCCAGCAGTTCACGACAGGGTCCGGACTATAATTCACCCCTCCACTTT. Amino acids: CASSSRQGPDYNSPLHF.

The CDR3 region is CAISELGQGCGYTF. The DNA for the CDR3 is TGTGCCATCAGCGAATTGGGACAGGGGTGTGGCTACACCTTC. The chain combines TRBV10-3 with TRBJ1-2; 10 bases are shared with TRBD1. V shed 6 bases and J 7 bases; nucleotides not matched to a gene: 8. CDR3 length: 14 residues. Germline CDR1 reads ENHRY; CDR2 reads SYGVKD.

In its sample, this clonotype was seen a few times. V gene TRBV29-1 combines with J gene TRBJ2-7, with 7 bases identical to TRBD1. Trimming took 0 bases from V and 5 from J; bases not matched to a gene: 4. CDR1 SQVTM and CDR2 ANQGSEA come from the germline V gene. There are 13 residues in the CDR3. CDR3 loop: CSVEDRGGHEQYF. The DNA of the CDR3 is TGCAGCGTTGAAGATCGAGGGGGCCACGAGCAGTACTTC.

This clonotype was observed many times. This rearrangement joins TRBV7-2 to TRBJ1-6; possible D gene TRBD1, 6 bases. The V gene's germline CDR1 is SGHTA and CDR2 FQGNSA. V was cut by 4 bases and J by 6 bases, with 13 bases left in between. The CDR3 runs to 15 residues. The CDR3 DNA reads as TGTGCCAGCAGCTCTATACAGGGTGGTAATTCACCCCTCCACTTT. It translates to CASSSIQGGNSPLHF. Looking up the rest from reference TRBV7-2 and TRBJ1-6 gives the full variable domain: GAGVSQSPSNKVTEKGKDVELRCDPISGHTALYWYRQSLGQGLEFLIYFQGNSAPDKSGLPSDRFSAERTGGSVSTLTIQRTQQEDSAVYLCASSSIQGGNSPLHFGNGTRLTVT.

In this sample, this clonotype turned up many times. The chain links TRBV12-3 or TRBV12-4 to TRBJ2-5, with 7 bases matching TRBD1. The CDR3 loop spans 13 amino acids. V trimming: 4 bases; J trimming: 3 bases; junction bases outside the gene matches: 2. The CDR3 loop is CASSSTGKETQYF. CDR3 sequence (DNA): TGTGCCAGCAGTTCGACAGGGAAAGAGACCCAGTACTTC.

The chain has TRBV29-1 and TRBJ1-2; possibly TRBD1 for D (5 bases). The CDR3 runs 13 residues. Trimming pared 3 bases from V and 5 bases from J, leaving 13 bases between. The V gene's germline CDR1 is SQVTM and CDR2 ANQGSEA. The CDR3 DNA sequence: TGCAGCGTTGATGACAGCAGGAAGTATGGCTACACCTTC. Residues: CSVDDSRKYGYTF. Full variable domain (remainder filled in from reference TRBV29-1 and TRBJ1-2): SAVISQKPSRDICQRGTSLTIQCQVDSQVTMMFWYRQQPGQSLTLIATANQGSEATYESGFVIDKFPISRPNLTFSTLTVSNMSPEDSSIYLCSVDDSRKYGYTFGSGTRLTVV.

The chain combines TRBV5-1 with TRBJ1-1; 11 bases match TRBD1. V lost 3 bases to trimming and J lost 5 bases; unmatched junction nucleotides: 6. CDR1 and CDR2 (germline): SGHRS, YFSETQ. This CDR3 has 15 residues. As DNA, the CDR3 is TGCGCCAGCAGCTCGGACAGGGGGCTTTTTACTGAAGCTTTCTTT. It specifies CASSSDRGLFTEAFF.

Concerning this clonotype itself: Germline and junction disagree at one end, which may indicate a read error. The DNA for the CDR3 is TGTGCCAGCAGTCCCCAGACACCACCCAATAAGCAGTTCTTC. It encodes CASSPQTPPNKQFF. The chain links TRBV27 to TRBJ2-1; D gene uncertain. The CDR3 totals 14 residues. CDR1 is MNHEY, CDR2 SMNVEV, per germline (reference sequence).

This clonotype was seen a handful of times. This chain links TRBV7-2 with TRBJ2-5; weak D call: TRBD2 (5 bases). This CDR3 has 15 residues. The germline V gene encodes CDR1 SGHTA and CDR2 FQGNSA. V was pared by 4 bases and J by 4 bases, with 16 bases between. The CDR3 loop reads CASSSGYIIGETQYF. CDR3 DNA sequence: TGTGCCAGCAGCTCGGGATACATCATTGGAGAGACCCAGTACTTC.

The chain links TRBV7-2 to TRBJ2-7; TRBD1 might be the D (5 bases). Per the germline V gene, CDR1 is SGHTA and CDR2 is FQGNSA. Trimming took off 4 bases at V and 5 bases at J, with 9 bases between the two ends. This CDR3 is built from 12 residues. CDR3 region: CASSSGFNEQYV. In DNA, the CDR3 is TGTGCCAGCAGCTCAGGGTTCAACGAGCAGTACGTC.

The chain carries TRBV20-1 and TRBJ2-5, with TRBD1 identical over 8 bases. The germline V gene encodes CDR1 DFQATT and CDR2 SNEGSKA (reference sequence). There are 12 residues in the CDR3. The J segment lost 5 bases and the V segment lost 5 bases, leaving 4 bases of the junction unmatched. CDR3 protein: CSAGTGLETQYF. Written as DNA, the CDR3 is TGCAGTGCTGGGACAGGCCTGGAGACCCAGTACTTC.

This chain joins TRBV3-1 and TRBJ2-5; D uncertain. This CDR3 has 13 residues. Germline CDR1 LGHDT, CDR2 YNNKEL (reference sequence). Trimming cost V 8 bases and J 0 bases, with 10 bases left between them. CDR3 in amino acids: CASGRTNQETQYF. In nucleotides, the CDR3 is TGTGCCAGCGGCCGGACGAACCAAGAGACCCAGTACTTC.

The chain is built from TRBV7-9 and TRBJ2-5; no reliable D call. The germline gives CDR1 SEHNR, CDR2 FQNEAQ (reference sequence). This CDR3 has 15 residues. Trimming cost V 2 bases and J 4 bases, with 14 bases left between them. CDR3 in DNA: TGTGCCAGCAGCTTATTCTTGGGTGAAGCAGAGACCCAGTACTTC. This gives the protein CASSLFLGEAETQYF.

This clonotype was recorded only once. This rearrangement joins TRBV2 to TRBJ2-7; D might be TRBD1 (6 bases). The J call is in doubt because the DNA end fits TRBJ2-5 better. The CDR3 is 15 amino acids. CDR1 SNHLY and CDR2 FYNNEI come from the germline V gene. The CDR3 is CASIAAWDIEETQYF. The CDR3 nucleotides are TGTGCCAGCATTGCAGCCTGGGACATTGAAGAGACCCAGTACTTC.

V and J are TRBV28 and TRBJ1-5; a possible D gene is TRBD1 (6 bases). With 4 bases removed from V and 3 bases from J, the gap between germline ends came to 19 bases. The CDR3 spans 17 residues. CDR1 MDHEN and CDR2 SYDVKM come from the germline V gene. CDR3 nucleotides: TGTGCCAGCAGTTCCGCTGGGACAACGGGGGCCAATCAGCCCCAGCATTTT. Amino acid sequence: CASSSAGTTGANQPQHF.